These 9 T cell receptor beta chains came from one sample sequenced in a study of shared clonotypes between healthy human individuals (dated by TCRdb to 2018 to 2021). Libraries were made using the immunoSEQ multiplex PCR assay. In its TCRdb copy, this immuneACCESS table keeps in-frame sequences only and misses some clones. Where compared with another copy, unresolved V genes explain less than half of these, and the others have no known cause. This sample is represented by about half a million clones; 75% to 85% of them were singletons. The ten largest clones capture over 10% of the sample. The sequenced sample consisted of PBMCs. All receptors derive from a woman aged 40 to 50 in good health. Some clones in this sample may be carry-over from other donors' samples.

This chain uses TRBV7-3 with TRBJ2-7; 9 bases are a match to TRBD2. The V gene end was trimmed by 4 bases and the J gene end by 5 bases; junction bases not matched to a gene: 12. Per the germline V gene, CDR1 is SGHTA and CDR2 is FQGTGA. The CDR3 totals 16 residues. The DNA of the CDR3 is TGTGCCAGCAGCTCAAGTGGCGGGAGGGTTTATAACGAGCAGTACTTC. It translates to CASSSSGGRVYNEQYF.

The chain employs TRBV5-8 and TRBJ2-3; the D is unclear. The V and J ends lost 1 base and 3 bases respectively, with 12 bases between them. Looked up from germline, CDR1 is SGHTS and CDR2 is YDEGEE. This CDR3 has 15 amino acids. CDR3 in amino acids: CASSLYMLETDTQYF. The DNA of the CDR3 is TGTGCCAGCAGCTTGTATATGTTGGAGACAGATACGCAGTATTTT.

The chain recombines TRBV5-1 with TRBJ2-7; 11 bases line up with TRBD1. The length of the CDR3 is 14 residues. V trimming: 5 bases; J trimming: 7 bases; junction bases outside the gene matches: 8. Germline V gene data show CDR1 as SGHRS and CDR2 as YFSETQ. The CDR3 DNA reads TGCGCCAGCAGTTTCCCGGGACAGGGGGATGAGCAGTACTTC. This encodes CASSFPGQGDEQYF.

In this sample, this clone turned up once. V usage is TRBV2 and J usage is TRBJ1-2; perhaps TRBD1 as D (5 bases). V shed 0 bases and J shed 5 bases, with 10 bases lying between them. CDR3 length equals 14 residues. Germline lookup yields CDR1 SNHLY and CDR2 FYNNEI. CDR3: CASSEARGRYGYTF. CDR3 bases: TGTGCCAGCAGTGAAGCGAGGGGACGGTATGGCTACACCTTC. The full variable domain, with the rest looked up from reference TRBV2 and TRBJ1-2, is EPEVTQTPSHQVTQMGQEVILRCVPISNHLYFYWYRQILGQKVEFLVSFYNNEISEKSEIFDDQFSVERPDGSNFTLKIRSTKLEDSAMYFCASSEARGRYGYTFGSGTRLTVV.

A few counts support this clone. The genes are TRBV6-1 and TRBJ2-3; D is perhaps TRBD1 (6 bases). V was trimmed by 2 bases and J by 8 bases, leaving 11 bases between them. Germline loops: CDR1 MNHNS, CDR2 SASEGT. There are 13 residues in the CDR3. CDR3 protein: CASSEIGQSTQYF. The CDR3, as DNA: TGTGCCAGCAGTGAAATTGGACAGTCTACGCAGTATTTT.

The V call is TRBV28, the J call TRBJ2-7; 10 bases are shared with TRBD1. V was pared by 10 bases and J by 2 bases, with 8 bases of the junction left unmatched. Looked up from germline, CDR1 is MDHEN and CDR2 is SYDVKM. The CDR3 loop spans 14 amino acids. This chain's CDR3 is CATDRGPKPYEQYF. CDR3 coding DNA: TGTGCCACCGACAGGGGGCCAAAACCCTACGAGCAGTACTTC.

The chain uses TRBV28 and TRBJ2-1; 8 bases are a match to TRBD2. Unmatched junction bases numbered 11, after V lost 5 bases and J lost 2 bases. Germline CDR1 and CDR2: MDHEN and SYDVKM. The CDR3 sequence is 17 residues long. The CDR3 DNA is TGTGCCAGCAGTACGCCCCCCCTAGCGGGCCCCTACAATGAGCAGTTCTTC. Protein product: CASSTPPLAGPYNEQFF.

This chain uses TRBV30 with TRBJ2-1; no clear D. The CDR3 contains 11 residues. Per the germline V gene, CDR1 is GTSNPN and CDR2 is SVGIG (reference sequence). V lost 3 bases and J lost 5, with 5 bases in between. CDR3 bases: TGTGCCTGGAGGACCCACAATGAGCAGTTCTTC. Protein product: CAWRTHNEQFF. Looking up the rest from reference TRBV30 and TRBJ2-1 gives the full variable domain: SQTIHQWPATLVQPVGSPLSLECTVEGTSNPNLYWYRQAAGRGLQLLFYSVGIGQISSEVPQNLSASRPQDRQFILSSKKLLLSDSGFYLCAWRTHNEQFFGPGTRLTVL.

The CDR3 loop is CASSLLGANVLTF. The CDR3 coding sequence is TGTGCCAGCAGCTTACTCGGGGCCAACGTCCTGACTTTC. The chain joins TRBV7-3 to TRBJ2-6; D not resolved. V was shortened by 2 bases and J by 4 bases, with 3 bases between the two germline ends. CDR1 and CDR2 from the germline V gene are SGHTA and FQGTGA. The CDR3 runs to 13 residues.